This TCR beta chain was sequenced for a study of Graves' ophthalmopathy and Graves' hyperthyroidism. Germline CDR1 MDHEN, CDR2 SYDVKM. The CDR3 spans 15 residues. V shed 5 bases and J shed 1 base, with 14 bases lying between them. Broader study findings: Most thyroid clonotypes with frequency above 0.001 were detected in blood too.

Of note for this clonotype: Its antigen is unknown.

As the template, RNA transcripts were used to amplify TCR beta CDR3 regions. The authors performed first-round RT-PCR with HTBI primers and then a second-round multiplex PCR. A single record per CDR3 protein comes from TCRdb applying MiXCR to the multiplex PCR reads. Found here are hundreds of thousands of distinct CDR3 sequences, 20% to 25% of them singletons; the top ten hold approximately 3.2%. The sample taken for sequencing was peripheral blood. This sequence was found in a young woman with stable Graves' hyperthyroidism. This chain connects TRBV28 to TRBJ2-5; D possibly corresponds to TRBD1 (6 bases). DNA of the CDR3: TGTGCCAGCAGTGGGATTCGGGACATCCAAGAGACCCAGTACTTC. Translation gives CASSGIRDIQETQYF.